This is a list of T cell receptor beta chains from one sample in a study of T cells in Graves' hyperthyroidism and ophthalmopathy. TCRdb recomputed calls from the multiplex PCR reads with MiXCR, one row per CDR3 protein. The data show more than 350,000 distinct CDR3 sequences, about 15% seen once. The material sequenced was blood. These receptors were collected from a woman aged 25 to 45 with Graves' hyperthyroidism. Each CDR3 is given without its conserved first and last residue. Each record gives: clone size, J gene, V gene, CDR3 protein. Clone size is given for some rows only: seen once, a few or many times, or a class if the clone is expanded.

clone size: NA
J gene: TRBJ2-2
V gene: TRBV7-9
CDR3 protein: ASRTLGASNTGELF

clone size: few
J gene: TRBJ1-3
V gene: TRBV6-2/TRBV6-3
CDR3 protein: ASARAGNSGNTIY

clone size: few
J gene: TRBJ2-3
V gene: TRBV20-1
CDR3 protein: SASTAGGGDTDTQY

clone size: many
J gene: TRBJ2-7
V gene: TRBV20-1
CDR3 protein: GWGLAGFATYEQY

clone size: NA
J gene: TRBJ1-6
V gene: TRBV7-6
CDR3 protein: ASSLAAQPNSPLH

clone size: many
J gene: TRBJ1-5
V gene: TRBV2
CDR3 protein: ASTEGGRNQPQH

clone size: few
J gene: TRBJ2-1
V gene: TRBV29-1
CDR3 protein: SVDIAGGGYEQF

clone size: NA
J gene: TRBJ2-3
V gene: TRBV11-1
CDR3 protein: ASSSGLAGGPIDTQY

clone size: many
J gene: TRBJ1-4
V gene: TRBV6-1
CDR3 protein: ASRARRTGTTNEKLF

clone size: NA
J gene: TRBJ2-3
V gene: TRBV6-9
CDR3 protein: ASWTGRYTDTQY

clone size: many
J gene: TRBJ1-1
V gene: TRBV28
CDR3 protein: ASSSLDTEAF

clone size: many
J gene: TRBJ2-7
V gene: TRBV3-1
CDR3 protein: ASSQGSVAPYEQY

clone size: NA
J gene: TRBJ2-5
V gene: TRBV7-2
CDR3 protein: ASSFGLAGGGRTQY

clone size: NA
J gene: TRBJ1-1
V gene: TRBV29-1
CDR3 protein: SVYPQGRTEAF

clone size: few
J gene: TRBJ2-7
V gene: TRBV7-2
CDR3 protein: ASSSSGSTYEQY

clone size: few
J gene: TRBJ2-3
V gene: TRBV29-1
CDR3 protein: SVATGLRTDTQY

clone size: NA
J gene: TRBJ2-7
V gene: TRBV25-1
CDR3 protein: ASSPYIRGSYEQY

clone size: few
J gene: TRBJ2-7
V gene: TRBV6-2/TRBV6-3
CDR3 protein: ASGLAGSSYEQY

clone size: NA
J gene: TRBJ2-3
V gene: TRBV12-3/TRBV12-4
CDR3 protein: ASSPTSGKGDTQY

clone size: NA
J gene: TRBJ2-2
V gene: TRBV20-1
CDR3 protein: SAREQGLDTGELF

clone size: many
J gene: TRBJ1-1
V gene: TRBV29-1
CDR3 protein: SVVRNTEAF

clone size: NA
J gene: TRBJ2-7
V gene: TRBV20-1
CDR3 protein: SAGDVWGKLSSYEQY

clone size: once
J gene: TRBJ2-2
V gene: TRBV29-1
CDR3 protein: GGAATINTGELF

clone size: many
J gene: TRBJ2-7
V gene: TRBV11-3
CDR3 protein: ASSKRQGWAYEQY

clone size: NA
J gene: TRBJ2-1
V gene: TRBV6-1
CDR3 protein: ASSYGDPLGYEQF

clone size: many
J gene: TRBJ2-7
V gene: TRBV6-1
CDR3 protein: ASRLLAANYEQY

clone size: NA
J gene: TRBJ2-2
V gene: TRBV24-1
CDR3 protein: ATSAIRDTGELF

clone size: many
J gene: TRBJ2-1
V gene: TRBV20-1
CDR3 protein: SASALALYQF

clone size: few
J gene: TRBJ2-6
V gene: TRBV27
CDR3 protein: ASSGQGTGANVLT

clone size: NA
J gene: TRBJ2-7
V gene: TRBV19
CDR3 protein: ASSIQGGSYEQY

clone size: many
J gene: TRBJ2-5
V gene: TRBV2
CDR3 protein: ASSAQEETQY

clone size: NA
J gene: TRBJ1-1
V gene: TRBV20-1
CDR3 protein: SARRGGALKDTEAF

clone size: few
J gene: TRBJ1-3
V gene: TRBV30
CDR3 protein: AWSVSGGWSGNTIY

clone size: few
J gene: TRBJ2-1
V gene: TRBV7-2
CDR3 protein: ASSVIRRNEQF

clone size: many
J gene: TRBJ2-1
V gene: TRBV20-1
CDR3 protein: SARAGGSGSYNEQF

clone size: many
J gene: TRBJ2-4
V gene: TRBV11-2
CDR3 protein: ASSLTGANIQY

clone size: few
J gene: TRBJ2-1
V gene: TRBV2
CDR3 protein: ASSEPDSGSFNEQF

clone size: NA
J gene: TRBJ2-7
V gene: TRBV6-2/TRBV6-3
CDR3 protein: ASTPTEMGYEQY

clone size: many
J gene: TRBJ1-2
V gene: TRBV11-2
CDR3 protein: ASSASRDRIYGYT

clone size: many
J gene: TRBJ2-7
V gene: TRBV20-1
CDR3 protein: SAKRTSRDEQY